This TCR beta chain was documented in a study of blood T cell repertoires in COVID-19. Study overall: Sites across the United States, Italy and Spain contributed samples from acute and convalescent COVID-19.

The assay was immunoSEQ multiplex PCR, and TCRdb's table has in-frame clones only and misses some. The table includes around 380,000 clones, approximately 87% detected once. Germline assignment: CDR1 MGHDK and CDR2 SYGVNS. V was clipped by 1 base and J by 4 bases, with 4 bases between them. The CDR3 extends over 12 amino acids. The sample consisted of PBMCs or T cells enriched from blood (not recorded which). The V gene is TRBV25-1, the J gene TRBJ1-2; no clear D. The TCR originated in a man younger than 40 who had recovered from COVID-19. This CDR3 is CASSESGYGYTF. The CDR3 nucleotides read TGTGCCAGCAGTGAATCGGGCTATGGCTACACCTTC.